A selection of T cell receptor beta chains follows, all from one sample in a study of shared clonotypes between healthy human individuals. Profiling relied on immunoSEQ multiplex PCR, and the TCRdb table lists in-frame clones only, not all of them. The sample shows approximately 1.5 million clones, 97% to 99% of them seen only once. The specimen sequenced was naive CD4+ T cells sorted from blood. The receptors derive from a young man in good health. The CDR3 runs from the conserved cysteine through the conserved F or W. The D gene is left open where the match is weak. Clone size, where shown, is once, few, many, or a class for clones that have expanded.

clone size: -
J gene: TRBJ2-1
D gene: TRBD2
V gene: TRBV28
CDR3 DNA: TGTGCCAGCAGTAAAGGCAAGCGGGGACGAACCTACCATGAGCAGTTCTTC
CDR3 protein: CASSKGKRGRTYHEQFF

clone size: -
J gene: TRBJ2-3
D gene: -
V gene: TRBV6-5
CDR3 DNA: TGTGCCAGCAGCCCAGGGTCCCCAGATACGCAGTATTTT
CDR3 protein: CASSPGSPDTQYF

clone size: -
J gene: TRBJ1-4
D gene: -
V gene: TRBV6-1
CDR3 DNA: TGTGCCAGCTCTAGAGCAACTAATGAAAAACTGTTTTTT
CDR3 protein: CASSRATNEKLFF

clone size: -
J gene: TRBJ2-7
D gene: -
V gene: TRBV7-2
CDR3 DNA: TGTGCCAGCAGCTTAGACGCCTACGAGCAGTACTTC
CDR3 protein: CASSLDAYEQYF

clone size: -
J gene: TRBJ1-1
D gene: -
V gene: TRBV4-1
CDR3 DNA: TGCGCCAGCAGCATGGGTCTAAGGGACCAGAACACTGAAGCTTTCTTT
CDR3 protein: CASSMGLRDQNTEAFF

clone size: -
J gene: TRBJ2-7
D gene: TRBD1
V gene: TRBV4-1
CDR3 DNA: TGCGCCAGCAGCCCGCGAAAGCTCCCGGGACAGGGTTGGCGCGAGCAGTACTTC
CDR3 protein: CASSPRKLPGQGWREQYF

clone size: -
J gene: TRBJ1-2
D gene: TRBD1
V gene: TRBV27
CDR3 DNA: TGTGCCAGCAGTCCTGGACAGGGGGCGGATGGCTACACCTTC
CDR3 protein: CASSPGQGADGYTF

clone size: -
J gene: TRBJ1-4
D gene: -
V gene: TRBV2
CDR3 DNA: TGTGCCAGCAGTGGACGCCCCCGGGAGGAAAAACTGTTTTTT
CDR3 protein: CASSGRPREEKLFF

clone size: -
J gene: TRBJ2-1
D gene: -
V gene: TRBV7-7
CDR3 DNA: TGTGCCAGCAGCCCCAGCGGATCCTACAATGAGCAGTTCTTC
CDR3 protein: CASSPSGSYNEQFF

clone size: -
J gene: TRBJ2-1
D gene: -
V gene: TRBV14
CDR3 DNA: TGTGCCAGCAGCCAAGGGGGCTATGAGCAGTTCTTC
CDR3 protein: CASSQGGYEQFF

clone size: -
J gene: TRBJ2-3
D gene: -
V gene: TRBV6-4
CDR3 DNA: TGTGCCAGCAGTGACCGACTAGGGGGCACAGATACGCAGTATTTT
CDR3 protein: CASSDRLGGTDTQYF

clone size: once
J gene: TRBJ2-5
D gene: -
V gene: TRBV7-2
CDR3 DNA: TGTGCCAGCAGCAGGGGTAGGGAACAAGAGACCCAGTACTTC
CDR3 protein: CASSRGREQETQYF

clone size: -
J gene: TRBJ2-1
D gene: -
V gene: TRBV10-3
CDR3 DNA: TGTGCCATCAGTGAGAAAGATTCCTACAATGAGCAGTTCTTC
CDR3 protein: CAISEKDSYNEQFF

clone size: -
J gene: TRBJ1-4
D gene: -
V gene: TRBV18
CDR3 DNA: TGTGCCAGCTCACCAGACACCGGAGCAACTAATGAAAAACTGTTTTTT
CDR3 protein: CASSPDTGATNEKLFF

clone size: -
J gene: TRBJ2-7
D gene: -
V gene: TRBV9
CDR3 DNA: TGTGCCAGCAGCGCCCAACTAGGAGAGCAGTACTTC
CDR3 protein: CASSAQLGEQYF

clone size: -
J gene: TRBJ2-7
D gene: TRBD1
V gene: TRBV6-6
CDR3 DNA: TGTGCCAGCAGCTCGACAGGGGGCTGGGGGGAGCAGTACTTC
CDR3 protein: CASSSTGGWGEQYF

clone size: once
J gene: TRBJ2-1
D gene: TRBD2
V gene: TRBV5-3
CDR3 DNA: TGTGCCAGAAGCATAATACTAGCGGGAACCTCCAATGAGCAGTTCTTC
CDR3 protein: CARSIILAGTSNEQFF

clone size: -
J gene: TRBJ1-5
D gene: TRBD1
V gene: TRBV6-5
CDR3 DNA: TGTGCCAGCAGCCTGGACAGGGGGTATCAGCCCCAGCATTTT
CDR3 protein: CASSLDRGYQPQHF

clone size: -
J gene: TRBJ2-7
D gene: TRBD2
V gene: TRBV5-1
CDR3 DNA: TGCGCCAGCAGCTTGGGTTTGAGACTAGCGGGAACGGGGGAGCAGTACTTC
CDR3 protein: CASSLGLRLAGTGEQYF

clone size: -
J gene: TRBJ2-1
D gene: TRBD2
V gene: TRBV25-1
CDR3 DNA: TGTGCCAGCAGTGAACGTAGCGGGAGGGGGCAGTTCTTC
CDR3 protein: CASSERSGRGQFF

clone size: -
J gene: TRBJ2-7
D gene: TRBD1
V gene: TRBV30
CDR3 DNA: TGTGCCTGGAGCGGCGAGGGACAGGGGGCATACGAGCAGTACTTC
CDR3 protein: CAWSGEGQGAYEQYF

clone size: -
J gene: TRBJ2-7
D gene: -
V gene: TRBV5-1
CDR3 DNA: TGCGCCAGCAGCTTGGCGGCTGGTGGTCACGAGCAGTACTTC
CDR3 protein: CASSLAAGGHEQYF

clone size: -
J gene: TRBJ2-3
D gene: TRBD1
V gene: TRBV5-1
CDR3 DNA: TGCGCCAGCAGCTTGCATCCGGGACAGGGAGCCCCCCGAGGATACACAGATACGCAGTATTTT
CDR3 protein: CASSLHPGQGAPRGYTDTQYF

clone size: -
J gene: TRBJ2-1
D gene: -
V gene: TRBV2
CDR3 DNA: TGTGCCAGCACGGGATACTCCTACAATGAGCAGTTCTTC
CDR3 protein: CASTGYSYNEQFF

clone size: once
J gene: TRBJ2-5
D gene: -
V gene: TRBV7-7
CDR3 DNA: TGTGCCAGCAGCTTAGGCCCTGGCGGGGAGACCCAGTACTTC
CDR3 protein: CASSLGPGGETQYF

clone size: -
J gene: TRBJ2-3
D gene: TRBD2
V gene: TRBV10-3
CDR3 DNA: TGTGCCATCAGAACCGGGACTAAAATCACAGATACGCAGTATTTT
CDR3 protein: CAIRTGTKITDTQYF

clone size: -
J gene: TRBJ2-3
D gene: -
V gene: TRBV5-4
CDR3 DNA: TGTGCCAGCAGCTTAGACACTCATGGCACAGATACGCAGTATTTT
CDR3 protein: CASSLDTHGTDTQYF

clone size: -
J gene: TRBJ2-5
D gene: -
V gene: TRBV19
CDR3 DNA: TGTGCCAGTAGTAGTCCAGGGGAATCCAGGGAGACCCAGTACTTC
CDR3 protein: CASSSPGESRETQYF

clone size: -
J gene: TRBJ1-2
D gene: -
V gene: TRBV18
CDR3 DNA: TGTGCCAGCTCACCAAGCCAGCCCCATGGCTACACCTTC
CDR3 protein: CASSPSQPHGYTF

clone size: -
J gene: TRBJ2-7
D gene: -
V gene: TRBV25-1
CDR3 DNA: TGTGCCAGCAGTGAACATACTATACAGGTTGGGGGGCAGTACTTC
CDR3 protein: CASSEHTIQVGGQYF

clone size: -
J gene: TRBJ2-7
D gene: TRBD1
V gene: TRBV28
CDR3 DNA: TGTGCCAGCAGGGACAGGGGAGGGGGCCACGAGCAGTACTTC
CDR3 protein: CASRDRGGGHEQYF

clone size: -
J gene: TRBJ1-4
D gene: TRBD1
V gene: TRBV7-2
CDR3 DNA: TGTGCCAGCAGCTTAGGGGGGACAGGGTTTTATGAAAAACTGTTTTTT
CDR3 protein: CASSLGGTGFYEKLFF

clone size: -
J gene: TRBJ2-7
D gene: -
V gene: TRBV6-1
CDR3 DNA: TGTGCCAGCAGTGGGTGGAGTAGGACTCCGGGTAACAGTGGCTACGAGCAGTACTTC
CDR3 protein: CASSGWSRTPGNSGYEQYF

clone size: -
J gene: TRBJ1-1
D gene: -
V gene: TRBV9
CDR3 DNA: TGTGCCAGCAGCACAGGCCTGGGCACTGAAGCTTTCTTT
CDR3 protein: CASSTGLGTEAFF

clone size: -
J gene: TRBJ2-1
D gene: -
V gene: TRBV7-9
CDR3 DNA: TGTGCCAGTCCCAGGGGAGGAGACAATGAGCAGTTCTTC
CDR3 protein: CASPRGGDNEQFF

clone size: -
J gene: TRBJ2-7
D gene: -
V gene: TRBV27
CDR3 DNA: TGTGCCAGCAGGAAGAACAGGTTCGAGCAGTACTTC
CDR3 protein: CASRKNRFEQYF

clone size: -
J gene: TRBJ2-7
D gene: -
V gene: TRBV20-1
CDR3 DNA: TGCAGTGCAACAAGTTCCTACGAGCAGTACTTC
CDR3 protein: CSATSSYEQYF

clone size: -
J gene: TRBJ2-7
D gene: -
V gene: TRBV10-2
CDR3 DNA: TGCGCCAGCTACCGGGACCTGCGGTTCCCCTACGAGCAGTACTTC
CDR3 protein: CASYRDLRFPYEQYF

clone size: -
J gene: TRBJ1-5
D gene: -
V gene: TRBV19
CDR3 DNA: TGTGCCAGTAGTGCCGGGGGCTGGGGCAATCAGCCCCAGCATTTT
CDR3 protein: CASSAGGWGNQPQHF

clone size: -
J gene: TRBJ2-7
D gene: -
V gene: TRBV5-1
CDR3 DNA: TGCGCCAGCAGCTTAGACGAGTACTCCTACGAGCAGTACTTC
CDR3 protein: CASSLDEYSYEQYF

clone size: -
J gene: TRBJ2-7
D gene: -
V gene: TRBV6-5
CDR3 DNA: TGTGCCAGCAGACACACCCTAGGGATCTACGAGCAGTACTTC
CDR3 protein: CASRHTLGIYEQYF